The next 7 T cell receptor beta chains were all read from a single sample in a study of OX40 agonist ivuxolimab in advanced cancers. Profiling relied on immunoSEQ multiplex PCR, and the TCRdb table lists in-frame clones only, not all of them. Of nearly 80,000 clones listed, roughly 81% were seen once; the top ten hold 20% to 25%. Sequences were derived from CD4+ or CD8+ T cells sorted from blood, sampled in a trial of the OX40 agonist ivuxolimab. All receptors come from an adult with an advanced solid tumor such as melanoma, head and neck, liver or kidney cancer.

The rearrangement uses TRBV18 and TRBJ2-3, with TRBD2 matching 7 bases. This CDR3 has 14 residues. J gave up 2 bases and V 6 bases, and 5 bases lay outside the gene matches. CDR1 KGHSH and CDR2 LQKENI come from the germline V gene. In DNA, the CDR3 is TGTGCCAGCTCTCTAGCGGCATTCACAGATACGCAGTATTTT. This gives the protein CASSLAAFTDTQYF. The variable domain in full, with the rest retrieved from reference TRBV18 and TRBJ2-3, is NAGVMQNPRHLVRRRGQEARLRCSPMKGHSHVYWYRQLPEEGLKFMVYLQKENIIDESGMPKERFSAEFPKEGPSILRIQQVVRGDSAAYFCASSLAAFTDTQYFGPGTRLTVL.

This chain links TRBV6-4 with TRBJ1-1; D uncertain. V lost 3 bases, J lost 6 bases, and 17 bases lay in between. This CDR3 region has 15 residues. The germline CDR1 and CDR2 sequences are MRHNA and SNTAGT. CDR3 sequence reads: CASSEYARWSPEAFF. The CDR3 bases are TGTGCCAGCAGTGAATACGCCAGGTGGTCCCCTGAAGCTTTCTTT.

The chain carries TRBV20-1 and TRBJ1-2; D remains unclear. Between the trimmed V and J ends, which lost 5 bases and 3 bases, there was a span of 7 bases. This CDR3 region has 11 residues. From germline, CDR1 is DFQATT and CDR2 SNEGSKA (reference sequence). CDR3 in DNA: TGCAGTGCTCCCCAGGACTATGGCTACACCTTC. Translated: CSAPQDYGYTF.

The V call is TRBV10-3, the J call TRBJ1-1; 7 positions match TRBD1. The CDR3 has 13 residues. With 3 bases clipped from V and 11 bases from J, the junction kept 9 bases outside the gene matches. Germline V gives CDR1 ENHRY, CDR2 SYGVKD. CDR3 residues: CAISDFGTEDAFF. The CDR3 bases are TGTGCCATCAGTGACTTTGGGACAGAGGACGCTTTCTTT.

V is TRBV18 and J is TRBJ2-4, with D possibly being TRBD1 or TRBD2 (5 bases each). CDR3 length equals 16 residues. Per germline, CDR1 KGHSH and CDR2 LQKENI. V was cut by 0 bases and J by 3 bases, with 12 bases left in between. CDR3 bases: TGTGCCAGCTCACCACCAAAGAGGGGAAACAAAAACATTCAGTACTTC. Translation: CASSPPKRGNKNIQYF.

The rearrangement links TRBV10-3 to TRBJ2-7; 10 bases match TRBD2. The V gene end was trimmed by 6 bases and the J gene end by 7 bases; junction bases not matched to a gene: 6. The CDR3 is 13 amino acids. In germline, CDR1 is ENHRY, CDR2 SYGVKD. This chain's CDR3 is CAIRTPGLAEQYF. The CDR3, as DNA: TGTGCCATCAGGACGCCGGGACTAGCGGAGCAGTACTTC.

DNA of the CDR3: TGTGCCAGTAGTATAGGGGTAGGGTACTATGGCTACACCTTC. Translation gives CASSIGVGYYGYTF. The chain employs TRBV19 and TRBJ1-2; no clear D gene. The CDR3 is 14 amino acids. The V and J ends lost 1 base and 3 bases respectively, with 9 bases between them. Germline loops: CDR1 LNHDA, CDR2 SQIVND (reference sequence).